The 3 T cell receptor beta chains reported below all come from one sample, sequenced in a study of OX40 agonist ivuxolimab in advanced cancers. TCRdb keeps only in-frame clones here, not all; method: immunoSEQ multiplex PCR. The repertoire includes roughly 61,000 clones, around nine tenths of them detected once, and about 3.3% sits in the top ten. Sequencing used CD4+ or CD8+ T cells sorted from blood, obtained in a trial of the OX40 agonist ivuxolimab. Receptors originate from an adult with an advanced solid tumor such as melanoma, head and neck, liver or kidney cancer.

The DNA of the CDR3 is TGCAGCGTTGAAGACGGAAGGGGGGGAACTGAAGCTTTCTTT. This encodes CSVEDGRGGTEAFF. This chain connects TRBV29-1 to TRBJ1-1, with D perhaps matching TRBD1 (6 bases). Trimming removed 0 bases from V and 5 bases from J, with 13 bases in between. This CDR3 has 14 amino acids. Germline values: CDR1 SQVTM, CDR2 ANQGSEA.

The chain carries TRBV30 and TRBJ1-2; the D gene is possibly TRBD1 (6 bases). V lost 2 bases and J 0 bases, leaving 10 bases between the germline ends. The CDR3 covers 14 residues. Per germline, CDR1 GTSNPN and CDR2 SVGIG (reference sequence). The CDR3: CAWSRGGANYGYTF. CDR3 sequence (DNA): TGTGCCTGGAGTAGGGGGGGAGCTAACTATGGCTACACCTTC.

The rearrangement links TRBV6-1 to TRBJ2-3, with 7 bases matching TRBD2. The length of the CDR3 is 16 residues. The germline V gene encodes CDR1 MNHNS and CDR2 SASEGT. Trimming cost V 4 bases and J 5 bases; bases outside gene matches: 12. CDR3 sequence reads: CASSGMTSLSQDTQYF. The CDR3 nucleotides read TGTGCCAGCAGTGGGATGACTAGCTTATCCCAAGATACGCAGTATTTT.